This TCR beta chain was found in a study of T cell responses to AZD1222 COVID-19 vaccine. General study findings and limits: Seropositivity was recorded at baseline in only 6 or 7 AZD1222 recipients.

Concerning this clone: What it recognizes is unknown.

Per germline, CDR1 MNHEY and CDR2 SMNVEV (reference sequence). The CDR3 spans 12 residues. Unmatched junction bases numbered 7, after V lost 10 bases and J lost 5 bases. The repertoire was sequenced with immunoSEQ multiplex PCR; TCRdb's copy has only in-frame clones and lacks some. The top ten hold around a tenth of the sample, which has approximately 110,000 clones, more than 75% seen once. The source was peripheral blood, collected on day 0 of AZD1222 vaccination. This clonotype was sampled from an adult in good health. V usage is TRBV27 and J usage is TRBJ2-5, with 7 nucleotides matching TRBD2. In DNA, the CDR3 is TGTGCCACCCGCGGGGGTGGGGAGACCCAGTACTTC. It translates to CATRGGGETQYF.